This TCR beta chain appears in the sequencing data of a study of blood T cell repertoires in COVID-19. Overall study: Italy, Spain and the United States were the sources of the convalescent and acute COVID-19 samples. The analysed material was cDNA or gDNA that came from T cells, B-cell-depleted T cells, or PBMCs.

In the authors' methods: Estimates of nucleated cell counts were drawn from the amplification of reference gene primers. Repertoires were generated with immunoSEQ multiplex PCR, while TCRdb's copy carries only in-frame clones and drops some. V, J and clone size reflect that table, while D and trimming were determined from the DNA. The sample lists tens of thousands of clones, about 87% occurring once. Sample: peripheral blood. The origin of this receptor is a woman aged 35 to 49 with acute or convalescent COVID-19.

CDR3 loop: CASSLDSEAFF. DNA of the CDR3: TGTGCCAGCAGCTTAGACAGTGAAGCTTTCTTT. The genes are TRBV7-9 and TRBJ1-1; D ambiguous. Germline CDR1 reads SEHNR; CDR2 reads FQNEAQ (reference sequence). The CDR3 length is 11 residues. The V end lost 1 base, the J end lost 7 bases, and 4 bases lay between the germline ends. Complete variable domain (other parts from reference TRBV7-9 and TRBJ1-1): DTGVSQNPRHKITKRGQNVTFRCDPISEHNRLYWYRQTLGQGPEFLTYFQNEAQLEKSRLLSDRFSAERPKGSFSTLEIQRTEQGDSAMYLCASSLDSEAFFGQGTRLTVV.